This T cell receptor beta chain was obtained from a study of blood T cell repertoires in COVID-19 (TCRdb year 2020). Background for the entire study: Collaborator samples came from the United States, Italy and Spain and covered acute and convalescent phases of COVID-19. Sample metadata almost always included a de-identified subject ID, COVID-19 status, age in years and sex. Where available, HLA class I and class II types were taken from metadata supplied by the sample provider and were not determined by assay-based typing. The repertoires were released in a freely available public database intended as a resource for research on the immune response to SARS-CoV-2. Deeply sampled blood TCRbeta repertoires from subjects exposed to, actively infected with, or recovered from COVID-19 were included in the dataset. Samples came from the ongoing ImmuneRACE study (first 160 participants) plus 1,254 subjects from 6 global collaborators. The prospective study material was composed of cDNA or gDNA derived from T cells, B-cell-depleted T cells, or PBMCs. Broad study findings and their caveats: Clinical and demographic metadata were provided uncurated, with the amount varying by source and participant.

Each collaborating institution followed its own protocols to collect whole blood in K2EDTA tubes. For TCRbeta analysis, collaborator samples were shipped as frozen whole blood, as isolated PBMCs, or as DNA extracted from either sample type. The germline V gene (reference sequence) sets CDR1 to LNHDA and CDR2 to SQIVND. Spanning cysteine to phenylalanine, the CDR3 consists of 13 amino acids. Of all the DNA, just the CDR3 is kept, 39 bases in frame from base 1. Trimming accounts for 4 bases at V and 10 bases at J, while the number of junction bases matched to no gene is 7. TCRbeta CDR3 regions were amplified from genomic DNA by means of the immunoSEQ Assay, a bias-controlled multiplex PCR. The authors' analysis ran thus. Nucleated cell counts per sample were estimated from amplification of reference gene primers within the assay. To quantify the absolute abundance of each unique TCRbeta CDR3 rearrangement, sequence reads were collapsed and filtered. Productive Simpson clonality was computed per sample as the square root of Simpson's diversity index over productive rearrangements. TCRdb took this table from immuneACCESS and kept in-frame rearrangements with V and J called. Such tables lack part of the clones; where checked against another copy, unresolved V genes explain under half of the gap, and the rest is unexplained. The DNA gave D and trimming, while V, J and clone size come from that table. This sample gives approximately 150,000 clones in total; roughly 85% of them show up just once. Clones ranked in the top ten supply roughly 2% of the sample.

As for this clone: The antigen it binds to is not known. No base-level quality is on record; no much larger clone is a single base apart.

This sequence originates from a woman over 75 with acute or convalescent COVID-19. Material: peripheral blood. The chain is assembled from TRBV19 and TRBJ2-1, with 7 central nucleotides matching TRBD1. The CDR3 corresponds to CASSTRQGREQFF. The DNA sequence is TGTGCCAGTAGTACTCGACAGGGCCGGGAGCAGTTCTTC.